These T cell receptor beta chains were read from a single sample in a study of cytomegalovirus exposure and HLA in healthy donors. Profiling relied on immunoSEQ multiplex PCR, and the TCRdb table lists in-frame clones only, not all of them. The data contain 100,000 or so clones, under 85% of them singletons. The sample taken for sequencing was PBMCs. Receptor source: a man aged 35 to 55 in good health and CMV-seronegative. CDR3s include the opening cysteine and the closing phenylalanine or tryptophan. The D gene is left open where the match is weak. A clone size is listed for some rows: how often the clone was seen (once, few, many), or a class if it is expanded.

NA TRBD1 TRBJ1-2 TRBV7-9 TGTGCCAGCAGCTTGGGGACAGGGGGAGGTTTCGGCTACACCTTC CASSLGTGGGFGYTF
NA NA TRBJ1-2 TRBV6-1 TGTGCCAGCAGTGAAGCGTCGGGTGGTGGGGGCTACACCTTC CASSEASGGGGYTF
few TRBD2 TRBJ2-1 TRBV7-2 TGTGCCAGCAGCTCCCGACTAGCGGGGGCCTACAATGAGCAGTTCTTC CASSSRLAGAYNEQFF
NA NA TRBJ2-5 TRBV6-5 TGTGCCAGCAACTGGGGCAGAAACCAAGAGACCCAGTACTTC CASNWGRNQETQYF
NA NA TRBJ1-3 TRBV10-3 TGTGCCATCAGTGGGGGGACAACTGGAAACACCATATATTTT CAISGGTTGNTIYF
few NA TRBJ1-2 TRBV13 TGTGCCAGCAGCATAGAGGGGGTGACCTATGGCTACACCTTC CASSIEGVTYGYTF
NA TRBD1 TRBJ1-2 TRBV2 TGTGCCAGCAGTGTGGACAGGGGGGATGGCTACACCTTC CASSVDRGDGYTF
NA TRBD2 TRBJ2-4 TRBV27 TGTGCCAGCAGCCGGAAACTAGCGGGGGACCATCAAGCAGCCAAAAACATTCAGTACTTC CASSRKLAGDHQAAKNIQYF
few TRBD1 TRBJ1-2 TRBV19 TGTGCCAGTAGTATAGGGGACAGGGATTATGGCTACACCTTC CASSIGDRDYGYTF
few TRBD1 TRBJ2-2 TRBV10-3 TGTGCCATCAGTGAAAGGAGACAGGGGGACGGAGCCGGGGAGCTGTTTTTT CAISERRQGDGAGELFF
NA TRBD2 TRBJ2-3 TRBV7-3 TGTGCCAGCAGCCCAGGGCTAGCGGGCCGAGGGGATGCGCAGTATTTT CASSPGLAGRGDAQYF
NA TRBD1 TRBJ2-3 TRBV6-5 TGTGCCAGCAGCCTTAACAGGGGGCAAGATACGCAGTATTTT CASSLNRGQDTQYF
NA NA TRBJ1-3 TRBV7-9 TGTGCCAGCAGCTTCCAGGGGTGGGGAAACACCATATATTTT CASSFQGWGNTIYF
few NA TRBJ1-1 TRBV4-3 TGCGCCAGCAGCCAAGGGGGGGGTATCGTCTCTGAAGCTTTCTTT CASSQGGGIVSEAFF
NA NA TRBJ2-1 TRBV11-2 TGTGCCAGCAGCTTAGGGGGGGCGGGGGCAACCTACAATGAGCAGTTCTTC CASSLGGAGATYNEQFF
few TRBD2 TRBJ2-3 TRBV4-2 TGTGCCAGCAGCCGGACTAGCGGGGGGCTGGGGGATACGCAGTATTTT CASSRTSGGLGDTQYF
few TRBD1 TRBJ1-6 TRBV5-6 TGTGCCAGCAGCTTGGGGTGGGGGACAGGGGCATCACCCCTCCACTTT CASSLGWGTGASPLHF
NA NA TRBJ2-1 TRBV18 TGTGCCAGCTCACAACCGGATGGCAGGGATGAGCAGTTCTTC CASSQPDGRDEQFF
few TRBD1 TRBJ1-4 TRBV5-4 TGTGCCAGCAGCCAATTGGACAGGGGAGGGGAAAAACTGTTTTTT CASSQLDRGGEKLFF
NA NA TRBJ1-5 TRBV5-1 TGCGCCAGCAGCCCCTCGGGAATTTTTAATCAGCCCCAGCATTTT CASSPSGIFNQPQHF
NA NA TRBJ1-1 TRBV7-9 TGTTCCAGCAGCTTAGCGGGCAGATTGAACACTGAAGCTTTCTTT CSSSLAGRLNTEAFF
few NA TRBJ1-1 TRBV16 TGTGCCAGCAGCCTACTTAAGACGGGTGAAGCTTTCTTT CASSLLKTGEAFF